This T cell receptor (beta chain) was found in a study of shared clonotypes between healthy human individuals. This clone came up a few times. CD45RO-negative, CCR7-selected cells formed the naive CD8 fraction, which excluded terminally differentiated effector memory CD45RA+ cells. Germline assignment: CDR1 LGHNA and CDR2 YSLEER. The CDR3 consists of 17 residues. Trimming removed 0 bases from V and 1 base from J, with 15 bases in between. Using immunoSEQ multiplex PCR, the repertoire was profiled, and TCRdb retains in-frame clones only, with some absent. This sample has millions of clones, with approximately 94% found just once.

The V gene is TRBV4-3, the J gene TRBJ1-1; D is uncertain. Sequencing was carried out using naive CD8+ T cells from PBMCs. The receptor's source is a man between 18 and 29 years old in good health. Some clones in this sample may be carry-over from other donors' samples. The CDR3 loop reads CASSQEESRPWNTEAFF. The CDR3 coding sequence is TGCGCCAGCAGCCAAGAAGAGAGTAGGCCCTGGAACACTGAAGCTTTCTTT.